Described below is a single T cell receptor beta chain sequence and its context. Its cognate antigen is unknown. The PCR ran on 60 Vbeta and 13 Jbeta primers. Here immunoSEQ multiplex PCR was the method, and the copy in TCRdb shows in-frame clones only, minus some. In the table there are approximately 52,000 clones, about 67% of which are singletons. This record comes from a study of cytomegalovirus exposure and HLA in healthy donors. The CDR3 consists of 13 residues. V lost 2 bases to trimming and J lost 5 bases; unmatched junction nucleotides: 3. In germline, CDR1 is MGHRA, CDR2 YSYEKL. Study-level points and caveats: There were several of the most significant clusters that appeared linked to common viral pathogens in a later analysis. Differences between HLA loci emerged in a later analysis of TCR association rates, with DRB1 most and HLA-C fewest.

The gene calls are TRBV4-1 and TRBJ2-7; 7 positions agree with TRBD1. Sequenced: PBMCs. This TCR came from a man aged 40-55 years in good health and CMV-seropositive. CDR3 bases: TGCGCCAGCAGCCAAAGGACAGGTAACGAGCAGTACTTC. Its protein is CASSQRTGNEQYF.